The clone carrying this TCR beta chain was found many times. The germline V and J ends were trimmed by 4 bases and 2 bases, with 12 bases remaining between them. CDR3 length equals 14 residues. CDR1 is SEHNR and CDR2 is FQNEAQ in the germline V gene (reference sequence). TCRdb reprocessed the reads with MiXCR, giving one entry per CDR3 protein. The sample yields around 240,000 distinct CDR3 sequences, about 23% seen once. These data are taken from a study of T cell repertoires in cytomegalovirus infection. Sequenced sample: CD8+ T cells from PBMCs. The chain recombines TRBV7-9 with TRBJ2-7; a possible D gene is TRBD2 (6 bases). The clonotype originates from a human donor in good health (CMV status not recorded). Some clones in this sample may be carry-over from other donors' samples. CDR3 region: CASSSSGRTYEQYF. The CDR3 nucleotides read TGTGCCAGCAGCTCCTCCGGGAGAACCTACGAGCAGTACTTC.